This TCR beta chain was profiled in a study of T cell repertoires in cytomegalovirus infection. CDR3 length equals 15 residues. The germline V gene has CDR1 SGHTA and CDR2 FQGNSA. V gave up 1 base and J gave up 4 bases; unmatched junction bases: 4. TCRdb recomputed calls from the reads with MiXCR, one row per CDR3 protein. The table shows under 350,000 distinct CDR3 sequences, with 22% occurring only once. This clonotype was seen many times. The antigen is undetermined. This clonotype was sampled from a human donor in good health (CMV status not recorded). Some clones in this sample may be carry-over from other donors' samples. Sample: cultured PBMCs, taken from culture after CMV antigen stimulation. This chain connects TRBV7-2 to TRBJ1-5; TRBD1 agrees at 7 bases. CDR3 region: CASSLVGQTNQPQHF. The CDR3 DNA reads TGTGCCAGCAGCTTAGTGGGACAGACGAATCAGCCCCAGCATTTT.